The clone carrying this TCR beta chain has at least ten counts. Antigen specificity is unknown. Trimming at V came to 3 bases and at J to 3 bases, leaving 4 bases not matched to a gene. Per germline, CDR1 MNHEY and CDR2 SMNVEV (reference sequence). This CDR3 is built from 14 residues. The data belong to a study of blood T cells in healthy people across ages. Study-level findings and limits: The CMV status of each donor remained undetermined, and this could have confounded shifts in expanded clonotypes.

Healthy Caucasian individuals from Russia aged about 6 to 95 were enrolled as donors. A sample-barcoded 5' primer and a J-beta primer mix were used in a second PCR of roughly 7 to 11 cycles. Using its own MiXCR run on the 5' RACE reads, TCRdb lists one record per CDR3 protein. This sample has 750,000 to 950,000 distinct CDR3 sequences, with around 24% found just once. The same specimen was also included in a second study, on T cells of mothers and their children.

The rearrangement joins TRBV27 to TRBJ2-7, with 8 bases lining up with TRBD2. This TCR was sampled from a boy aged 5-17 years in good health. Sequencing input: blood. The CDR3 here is CASSFGTSGYEQYF. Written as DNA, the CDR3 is TGTGCCAGCAGTTTCGGGACTAGTGGCTACGAGCAGTACTTC.